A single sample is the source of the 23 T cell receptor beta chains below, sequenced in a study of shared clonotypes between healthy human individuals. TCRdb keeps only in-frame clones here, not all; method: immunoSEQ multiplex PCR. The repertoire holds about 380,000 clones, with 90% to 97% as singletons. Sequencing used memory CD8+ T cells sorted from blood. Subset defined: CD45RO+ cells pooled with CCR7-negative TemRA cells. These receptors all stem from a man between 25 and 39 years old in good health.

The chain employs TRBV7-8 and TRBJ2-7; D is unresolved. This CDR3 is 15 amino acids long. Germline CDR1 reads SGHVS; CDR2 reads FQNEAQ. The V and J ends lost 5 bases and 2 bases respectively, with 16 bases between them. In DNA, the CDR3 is TGTGCCAGCAGCCCCCCAACGGCCCGAGCCTACGAGCAGTACTTC. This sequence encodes CASSPPTARAYEQYF.

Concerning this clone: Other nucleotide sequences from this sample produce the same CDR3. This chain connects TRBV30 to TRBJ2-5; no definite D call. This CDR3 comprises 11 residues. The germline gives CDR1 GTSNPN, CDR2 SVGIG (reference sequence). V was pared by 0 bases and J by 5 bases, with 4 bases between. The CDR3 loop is CAWSVRETQYF. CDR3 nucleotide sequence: TGTGCCTGGAGTGTCCGGGAGACCCAGTACTTC.

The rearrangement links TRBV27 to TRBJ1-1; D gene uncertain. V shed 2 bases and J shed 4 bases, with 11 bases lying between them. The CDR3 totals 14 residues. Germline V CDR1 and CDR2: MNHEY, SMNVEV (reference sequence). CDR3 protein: CASSLTVKATEAFF. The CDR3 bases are TGTGCCAGCAGTTTAACGGTCAAGGCCACTGAAGCTTTCTTT.

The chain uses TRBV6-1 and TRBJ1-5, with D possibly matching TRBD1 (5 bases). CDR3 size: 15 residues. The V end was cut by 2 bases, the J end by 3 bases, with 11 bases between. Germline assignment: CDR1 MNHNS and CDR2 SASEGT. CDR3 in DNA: TGTGCCAGCAGTGAAATAGACAGCTTCAATCAGCCCCAGCATTTT. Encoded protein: CASSEIDSFNQPQHF.

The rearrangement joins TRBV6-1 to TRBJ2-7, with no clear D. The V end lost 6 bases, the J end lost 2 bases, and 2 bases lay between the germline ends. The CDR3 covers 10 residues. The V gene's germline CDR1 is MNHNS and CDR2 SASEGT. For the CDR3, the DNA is TGTGCCAGCAGAACCTACGAGCAGTACTTC. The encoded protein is CASRTYEQYF.

The CDR3 coding sequence is TGTGCCTGGAGTGTCAAACTCCCAGACGAGCAGTACTTC. Translation: CAWSVKLPDEQYF. V usage is TRBV30 and J usage is TRBJ2-7; unclear D gene. V dropped 0 bases and J dropped 5 bases, with 11 bases sitting between them. The germline V gene has CDR1 GTSNPN and CDR2 SVGIG (reference sequence). The CDR3 is 13 residues long.

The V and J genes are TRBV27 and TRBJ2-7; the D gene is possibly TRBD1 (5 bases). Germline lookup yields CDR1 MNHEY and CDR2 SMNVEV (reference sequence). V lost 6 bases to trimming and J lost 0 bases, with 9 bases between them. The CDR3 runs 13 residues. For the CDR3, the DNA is TGTGCCAGCAGACGACAGAGCTCCTACGAGCAGTACTTC. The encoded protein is CASRRQSSYEQYF.

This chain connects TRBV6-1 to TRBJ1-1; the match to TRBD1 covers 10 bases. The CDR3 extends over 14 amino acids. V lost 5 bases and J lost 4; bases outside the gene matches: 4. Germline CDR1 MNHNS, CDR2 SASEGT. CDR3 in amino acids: CASSRTGGSTEAFF. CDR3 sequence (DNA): TGTGCCAGCAGTAGGACAGGGGGAAGCACTGAAGCTTTCTTT.

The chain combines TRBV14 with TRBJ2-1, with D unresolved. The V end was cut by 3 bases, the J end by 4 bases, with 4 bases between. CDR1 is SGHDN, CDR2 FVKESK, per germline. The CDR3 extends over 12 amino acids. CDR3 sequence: CASSQGYNEQFF. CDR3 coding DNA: TGTGCCAGCAGCCAGGGTTACAATGAGCAGTTCTTC.

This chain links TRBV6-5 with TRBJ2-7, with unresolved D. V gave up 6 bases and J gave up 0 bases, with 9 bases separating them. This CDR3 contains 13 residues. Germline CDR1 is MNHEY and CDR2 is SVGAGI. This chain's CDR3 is CASRKSSSYEQYF. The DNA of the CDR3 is TGTGCCAGCAGGAAAAGTAGCTCCTACGAGCAGTACTTC.

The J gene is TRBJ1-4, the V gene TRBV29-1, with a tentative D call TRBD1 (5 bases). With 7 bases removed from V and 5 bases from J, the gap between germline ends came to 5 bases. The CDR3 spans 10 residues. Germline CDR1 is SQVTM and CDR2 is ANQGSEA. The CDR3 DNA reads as TGCAGCGGGGGGAATGAAAAACTGTTTTTT. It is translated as CSGGNEKLFF.

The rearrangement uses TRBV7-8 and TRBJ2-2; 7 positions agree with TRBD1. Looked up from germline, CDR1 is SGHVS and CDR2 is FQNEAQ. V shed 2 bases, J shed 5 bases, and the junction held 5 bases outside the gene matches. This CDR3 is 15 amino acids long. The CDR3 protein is CASSLPDRATGELFF. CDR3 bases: TGTGCCAGCAGCTTACCCGACAGGGCTACCGGGGAGCTGTTTTTT.

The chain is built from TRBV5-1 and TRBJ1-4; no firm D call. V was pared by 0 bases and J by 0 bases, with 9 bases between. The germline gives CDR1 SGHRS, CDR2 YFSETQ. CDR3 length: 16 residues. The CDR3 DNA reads TGCGCCAGCAGCTTGGGGCACCTCGCAACTAATGAAAAACTGTTTTTT. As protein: CASSLGHLATNEKLFF.

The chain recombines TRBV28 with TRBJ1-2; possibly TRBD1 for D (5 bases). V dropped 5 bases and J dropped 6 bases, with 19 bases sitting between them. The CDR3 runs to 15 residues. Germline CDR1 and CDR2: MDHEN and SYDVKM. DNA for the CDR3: TGTGCCAGCAGTCCGACGAACACAGGAGGCGATGGCTACACCTTC. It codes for CASSPTNTGGDGYTF.

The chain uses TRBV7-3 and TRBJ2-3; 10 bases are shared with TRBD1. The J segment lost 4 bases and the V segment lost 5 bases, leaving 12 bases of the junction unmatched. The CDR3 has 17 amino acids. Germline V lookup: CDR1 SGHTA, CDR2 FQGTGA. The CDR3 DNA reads TGTGCCAGCAGCCCCCACCCCGGGACAGGGGCAGCAGATACGCAGTATTTT. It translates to CASSPHPGTGAADTQYF.

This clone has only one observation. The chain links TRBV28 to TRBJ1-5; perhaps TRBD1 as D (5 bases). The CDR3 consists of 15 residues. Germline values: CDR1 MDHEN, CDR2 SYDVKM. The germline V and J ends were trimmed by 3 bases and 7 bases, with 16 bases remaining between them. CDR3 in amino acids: CASSFQSGGGQPQHF. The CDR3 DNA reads TGTGCCAGCAGTTTTCAATCCGGGGGTGGACAGCCCCAGCATTTT.

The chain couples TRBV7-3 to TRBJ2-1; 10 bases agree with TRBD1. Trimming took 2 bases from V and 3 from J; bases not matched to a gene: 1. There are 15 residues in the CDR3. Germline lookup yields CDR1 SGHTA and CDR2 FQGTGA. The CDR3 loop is CASSLGQGGYNEQFF. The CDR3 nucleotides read TGTGCCAGCAGCTTAGGACAGGGGGGCTACAATGAGCAGTTCTTC.

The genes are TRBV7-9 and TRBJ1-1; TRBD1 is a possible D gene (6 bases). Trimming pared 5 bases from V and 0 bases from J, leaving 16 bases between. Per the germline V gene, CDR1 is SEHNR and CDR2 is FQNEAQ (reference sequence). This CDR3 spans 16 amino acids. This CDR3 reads CASSPAGGLMNTEAFF. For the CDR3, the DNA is TGTGCCAGCAGCCCTGCGGGGGGCCTCATGAACACTGAAGCTTTCTTT.

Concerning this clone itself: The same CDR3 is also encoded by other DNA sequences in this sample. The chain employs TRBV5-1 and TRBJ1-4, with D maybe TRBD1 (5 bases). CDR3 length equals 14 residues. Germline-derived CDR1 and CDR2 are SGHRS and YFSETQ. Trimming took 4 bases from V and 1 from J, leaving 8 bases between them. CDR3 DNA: TGCGCCAGCAGCCTCGGGGGAACTAATGAAAAACTGTTTTTT. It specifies CASSLGGTNEKLFF.

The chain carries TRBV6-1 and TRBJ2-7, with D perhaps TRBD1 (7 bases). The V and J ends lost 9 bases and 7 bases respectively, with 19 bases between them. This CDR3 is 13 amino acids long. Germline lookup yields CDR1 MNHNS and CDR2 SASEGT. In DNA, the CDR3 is TGTGCCAGTGGACGGAGGGGACAGCCGGAGCAGTACTTC. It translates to CASGRRGQPEQYF.

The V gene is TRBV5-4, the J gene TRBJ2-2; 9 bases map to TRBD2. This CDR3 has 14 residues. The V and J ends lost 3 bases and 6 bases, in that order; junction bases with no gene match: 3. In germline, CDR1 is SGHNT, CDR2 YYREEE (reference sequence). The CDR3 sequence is CASSSGLAPGELFF. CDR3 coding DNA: TGTGCCAGCAGCTCGGGACTAGCTCCCGGGGAGCTGTTTTTT.

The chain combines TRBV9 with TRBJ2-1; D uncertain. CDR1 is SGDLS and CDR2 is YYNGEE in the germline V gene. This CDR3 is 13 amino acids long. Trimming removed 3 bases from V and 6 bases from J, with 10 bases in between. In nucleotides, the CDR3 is TGTGCCAGCAGCGGAGCTTCGGCCAATGAGCAGTTCTTC. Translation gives CASSGASANEQFF.

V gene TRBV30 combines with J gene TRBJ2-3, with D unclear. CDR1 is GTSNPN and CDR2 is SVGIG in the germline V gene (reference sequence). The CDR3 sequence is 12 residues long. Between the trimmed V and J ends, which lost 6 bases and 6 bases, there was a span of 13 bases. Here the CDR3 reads CACSLKRDTQYF. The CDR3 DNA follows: TGTGCCTGCAGCCTTAAGAGGGATACGCAGTATTTT.